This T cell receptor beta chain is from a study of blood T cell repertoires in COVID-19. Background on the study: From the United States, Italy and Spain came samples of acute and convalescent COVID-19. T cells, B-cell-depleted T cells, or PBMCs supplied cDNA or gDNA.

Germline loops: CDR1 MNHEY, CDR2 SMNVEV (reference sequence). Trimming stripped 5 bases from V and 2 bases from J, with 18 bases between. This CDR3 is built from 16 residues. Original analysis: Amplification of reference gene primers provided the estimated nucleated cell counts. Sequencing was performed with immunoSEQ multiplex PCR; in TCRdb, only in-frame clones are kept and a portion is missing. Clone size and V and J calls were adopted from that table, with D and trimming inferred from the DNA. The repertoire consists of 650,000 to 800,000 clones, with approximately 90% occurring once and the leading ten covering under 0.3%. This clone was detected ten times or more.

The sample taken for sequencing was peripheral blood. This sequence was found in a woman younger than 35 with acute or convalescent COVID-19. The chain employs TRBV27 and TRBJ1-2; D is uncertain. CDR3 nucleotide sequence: TGTGCCAGCAGTCCTACCGGGGTTGTGGGAAACTATGGCTACACCTTC. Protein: CASSPTGVVGNYGYTF.